The clone carrying this T cell receptor (beta chain) has just a few counts. The antigen is unknown. This entry comes from a study of T cell repertoires in cytomegalovirus infection. About the research overall: Shared public TCR beta signatures pointed to both CMV infection and a matching HLA type.

General study points: Dominant in the ex vivo response were TCR beta clonotypes restricted by HLA-C and specific for CMV.

After removal of 4 bases from V and 8 bases from J, the junction contained 4 bases not matched to a gene. Germline CDR1 and CDR2: SGHDT and YYEEEE. The CDR3 extends over 12 amino acids. MiXCR was run by TCRdb on the reads, yielding one entry per CDR3 protein. The sample has roughly 600,000 distinct CDR3 sequences; about 24% are singletons. This chain joins TRBV5-6 and TRBJ1-2; 8 bases agree with TRBD1. The sample consisted of CD8+ T cells from PBMCs. This TCR derives from a human donor in good health (CMV status not recorded). Some clones in this sample may be carry-over from other donors' samples. The CDR3 is CASSTGQGGYTF. The CDR3 DNA is TGTGCCAGCAGCACCGGACAGGGAGGCTACACCTTC.